These 10 T cell receptor beta chains came from one sample sequenced in a study of T-cell reconstitution after alpha-beta-depleted transplantation in children. Preparation of the TCRbeta library used unique molecular identifiers. TCRdb reanalysed the PCR reads using MiXCR and keeps one entry per CDR3 protein. The sample lists hundreds of thousands of distinct CDR3 sequences, approximately 29% occurring once. The sequencing here drew on PBMCs from the stem cell graft donor, taken from the stem cell graft. Receptor source: a human donor who donated a stem cell graft to a child with aplastic anemia.

Only a few counts were recorded for this clonotype. This chain joins TRBV20-1 and TRBJ1-1, with D unresolved. V dropped 4 bases and J dropped 0 bases, with 0 bases sitting between them. Germline V lookup: CDR1 DFQATT, CDR2 SNEGSKA (reference sequence). This CDR3 contains 10 residues. CDR3 sequence reads: CSAMNTEAFF. The CDR3 coding sequence is TGCAGTGCTATGAACACTGAAGCTTTCTTT.

In its sample, this clonotype was seen a few times. V is TRBV20-1 and J is TRBJ2-1, with 16 bases matching TRBD2. The germline V gene has CDR1 DFQATT and CDR2 SNEGSKA (reference sequence). The junction had 8 bases not matched to a gene; V was cut back by 2 bases and J by 1 base. The CDR3 sequence is 19 residues long. The CDR3 DNA follows: TGCAGTGCTAGAAAACCCGGGACTAGCGGGAGGGGTTCCTACAATGAGCAGTTCTTC. Protein product: CSARKPGTSGRGSYNEQFF.

This clonotype was detected many times. The gene calls are TRBV5-1 and TRBJ2-3; 10 bases map to TRBD2. Per the germline V gene, CDR1 is SGHRS and CDR2 is YFSETQ. The CDR3 has 15 amino acids. Trimming took 4 bases from V and 2 from J; bases not matched to a gene: 4. The CDR3 DNA follows: TGCGCCAGCAGCAGGACTAGCGGTTCCACAGATACGCAGTATTTT. Translation: CASSRTSGSTDTQYF.

This clonotype turned up a few times. V usage is TRBV13 and J usage is TRBJ2-4, with D tentatively TRBD1 or TRBD2 (5 bases each). The CDR3 covers 15 residues. V lost 0 bases to trimming and J lost 3 bases, with 9 bases between them. Germline CDR1 reads PRHDT; CDR2 reads FYEKMQ (reference sequence). DNA for the CDR3: TGTGCCAGCAGCTTAGGCCGGGACGGCAAAAACATTCAGTACTTC. Its translation: CASSLGRDGKNIQYF. The entire variable domain, with the rest obtained from reference TRBV13 and TRBJ2-4, is as follows: AAGVIQSPRHLIKEKRETATLKCYPIPRHDTVYWYQQGPGQDPQFLISFYEKMQSDKGSIPDRFSAQQFSDYHSELNMSSLELGDSALYFCASSLGRDGKNIQYFGAGTRLSVL.

This clonotype was counted ten times or more. The chain has TRBV7-2 and TRBJ2-1; D possibly corresponds to TRBD2 (6 bases). There are 13 residues in the CDR3. Trimming removed 3 bases at V and 9 bases at J, with 12 bases between. Germline V gene sequence: CDR1 SGHTA, CDR2 FQGNSA. The CDR3, as DNA: TGTGCCAGCAGCTTGGGGGGAGGACTTGAGCAGTTCTTC. Residues: CASSLGGGLEQFF. The full variable domain, completed using reference TRBV7-2 and TRBJ2-1, is GAGVSQSPSNKVTEKGKDVELRCDPISGHTALYWYRQSLGQGLEFLIYFQGNSAPDKSGLPSDRFSAERTGGSVSTLTIQRTQQEDSAVYLCASSLGGGLEQFFGPGTRLTVL.

The genes are TRBV11-1 and TRBJ2-1; TRBD2 matches at 12 bases. The CDR3 consists of 19 residues. Germline trimming cut 6 bases from V and 8 bases from J; bases unmatched to any gene: 20. The V gene's germline CDR1 is SGHAT and CDR2 FQDESV (reference sequence). CDR3 nucleotides: TGTGCCAGCAGAGCTCCGGGACTAGCGGGCCCCGTGGGTGGGGATGAGCAGTTCTTC. It yields the protein CASRAPGLAGPVGGDEQFF. Full variable domain (missing parts from reference TRBV11-1 and TRBJ2-1): EAEVAQSPRYKITEKSQAVAFWCDPISGHATLYWYRQILGQGPELLVQFQDESVVDDSQLPKDRFSAERLKGVDSTLKIQPAELGDSAMYLCASRAPGLAGPVGGDEQFFGPGTRLTVL.

In its sample, this clonotype was seen a few times. V gene TRBV15 combines with J gene TRBJ2-1; D gene unclear. CDR3 size: 14 residues. V was pared by 4 bases and J by 1 base, with 8 bases between. Germline CDR1 is LNHNV and CDR2 is YYDKDF (reference sequence). CDR3 residues: CATSTGPSYNEQFF. The CDR3, as DNA: TGTGCCACCAGCACAGGCCCTTCCTACAATGAGCAGTTCTTC.

The rearrangement joins TRBV28 to TRBJ2-5; 14 nucleotides line up with TRBD2. Germline CDR1 is MDHEN and CDR2 is SYDVKM. The CDR3 is 17 residues long. The V and J ends lost 5 bases and 1 base, in that order; junction bases with no gene match: 6. For the CDR3, the DNA is TGTGCCAGCAGTGTCGGGACTAGCGGGGGAAGCCAAGAGACCCAGTACTTC. Its protein is CASSVGTSGGSQETQYF.

This clonotype appeared a few times. V and J are TRBV6-5 and TRBJ1-6, with TRBD1 identical over 7 bases. The germline CDR1 and CDR2 sequences are MNHEY and SVGAGI. This CDR3 contains 15 residues. V shed 0 bases, J shed 10 bases, and the junction held 6 bases outside the gene matches. For the CDR3, the DNA is TGTGCCAGCAGTTACTCGACACAGGGGAGATCACCCCTCCACTTT. Translation gives CASSYSTQGRSPLHF.

The chain employs TRBV28 and TRBJ2-7; D uncertain. Germline V gene lookup returns CDR1 MDHEN and CDR2 SYDVKM. V was trimmed by 2 bases and J by 1 base, leaving 12 bases between them. This CDR3 comprises 15 residues. The CDR3 bases are TGTGCCAGCAGTTTACGTGGTCTTGGGTCCTACGAGCAGTACGTC. Translation gives CASSLRGLGSYEQYV.